This T cell receptor (beta chain) emerged from a study of radiotherapy plus CTLA-4 blockade in lung cancer. The CDR3 covers 13 residues. Germline V gene data show CDR1 as GTSNPN and CDR2 as SVGIG (reference sequence). Assay used: immunoSEQ multiplex PCR; TCRdb lists only in-frame clones, some missing. The table records roughly 120,000 clones, just under 80% of them present only once. Patients with chemo-refractory metastatic non-small-cell lung cancer received focal radiation plus CTLA-4 blockade with ipilimumab. The chain is built from TRBV30 and TRBJ2-5; no reliable D call. The assigned J gene may be wrong: the sequence end matches TRBJ2-7 better. The sequencing used peripheral blood, collected from a patient treated with radiotherapy plus ipilimumab. The clonotype comes from a human donor with non-small cell lung cancer who had a partial response to radiotherapy plus ipilimumab. This chain's CDR3 is CAWSAQTGYEQYF. The CDR3 coding sequence is TGTGCCTGGAGTGCCCAGACCGGGTACGAGCAGTACTTC.